This T cell receptor (beta chain) was found in a study of post-analysis software for immune sequencing data. Study information: The cohort encompassed relapsing-remitting, secondary progressive and progressive-relapsing multiple sclerosis disease courses. The study's findings and limits: F measure showed strong co-clustering of same-batch samples. About 5 TRBV segments occurring more often in patients than controls included TRBV5-6, TRBV5-1 and TRBV20-1. People with multiple sclerosis had a significantly lower normalized Chao1 diversity than controls did.

Unique molecular identifiers were carried by the TCR beta cDNA libraries. Around 450,000 cDNA molecules were recovered from an input of roughly 0.85 to 10 million T cells. Each CDR3 protein gets one entry after TCRdb re-called the PCR reads with MiXCR. Among over 700,000 distinct CDR3 sequences, just under 30% were seen once, and the ten largest hold around 0.56%. Germline lookup yields CDR1 MDHEN and CDR2 SYDVKM. The CDR3 is 17 amino acids. Trimming took 8 bases from V and 1 from J, leaving 23 bases between them. As regards this clonotype: The antigen remains undetermined.

The chain uses TRBV28 and TRBJ1-2; TRBD1 is a possible D gene (5 bases). Sequences were obtained from blood. The sequence derives from a girl aged 5-17 years with multiple sclerosis. CDR3 sequence reads: CASGIAGGGTNNYGYTF. The DNA of the CDR3 is TGTGCCAGCGGGATCGCCGGGGGGGGTACCAATAACTATGGCTACACCTTC.